The 2 T cell receptor beta chains given below trace back to one sample, sequenced in a study of blood T cell repertoires in COVID-19. Libraries were prepared by immunoSEQ multiplex PCR; TCRdb keeps only in-frame clonotypes and omits some of them. The sample carries 350,000 or so clones, approximately 89% recorded once. The sample consisted of peripheral blood. The receptor source for this set is a woman in her 30s with COVID-19, enrolled during active disease.

The count of this clone is one. This rearrangement joins TRBV11-3 to TRBJ2-3, with 9 bases identical to TRBD2. This CDR3 is built from 15 residues. The J segment lost 1 base and the V segment lost 4 bases, leaving 3 bases of the junction unmatched. Germline CDR1 is SGHNT and CDR2 is YENEEA. CDR3 coding DNA: TGTGCCAGCAGCTCTAGCGGGGTGGGCACAGATACGCAGTATTTT. Its protein product is CASSSSGVGTDTQYF.

The V call is TRBV4-3, the J call TRBJ1-6, with D possibly being TRBD1 (6 bases). V was shortened by 2 bases and J by 8 bases, with 13 bases between the two germline ends. Per germline, CDR1 LGHNA and CDR2 YSLEER. This CDR3 is 15 amino acids long. The CDR3: CASSQKGGSYSPLHF. CDR3 nucleotides: TGCGCCAGCAGCCAAAAAGGGGGATCTTATTCACCCCTCCACTTT.